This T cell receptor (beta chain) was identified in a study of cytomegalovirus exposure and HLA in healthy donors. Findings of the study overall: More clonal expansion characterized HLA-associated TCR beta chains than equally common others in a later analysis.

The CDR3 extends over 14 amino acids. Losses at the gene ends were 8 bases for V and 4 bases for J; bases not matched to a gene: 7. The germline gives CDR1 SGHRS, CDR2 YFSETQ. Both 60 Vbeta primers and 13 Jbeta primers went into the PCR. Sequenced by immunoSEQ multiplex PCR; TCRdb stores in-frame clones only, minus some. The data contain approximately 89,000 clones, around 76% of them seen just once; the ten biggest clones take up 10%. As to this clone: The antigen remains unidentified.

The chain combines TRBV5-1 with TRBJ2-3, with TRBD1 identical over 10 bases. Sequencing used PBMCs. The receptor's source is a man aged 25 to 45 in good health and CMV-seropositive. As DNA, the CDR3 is TGCGCCAGTCAGACAGGGGGCTCAGCAGATACGCAGTATTTT. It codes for CASQTGGSADTQYF.